This T cell receptor (beta chain) was retrieved from a study of blood T cell repertoires in COVID-19. The ends were cut back, 4 bases at V and 3 bases at J, with 10 bases in the middle. The CDR3 length is 14 residues. The germline V gene has CDR1 WSHSY and CDR2 SAAADI. Sequencing was performed with immunoSEQ multiplex PCR; in TCRdb, only in-frame clones are kept and a portion is missing. The table records some 300,000 clones, around 87% of them present only once. This receptor was obtained from a woman under 30 with acute COVID-19. The genes are TRBV10-2 and TRBJ1-5; no clear D. The specimen sequenced was PBMCs or T cells enriched from blood (not recorded which). This CDR3 is CASSVEGNNQPQHF. The CDR3 nucleotides are TGCGCCAGCAGTGTAGAGGGAAACAATCAGCCCCAGCATTTT.